The 28 T cell receptor beta chains in this list originate from one sample, sequenced in a study of blood T cell repertoires in COVID-19 (dated by TCRdb to about 2020). The receptor library was made with the immunoSEQ multiplex PCR assay. The table was pulled from immuneACCESS by TCRdb, which kept in-frame rearrangements only. Such tables lose some clones; where checked, under half of the loss comes from unresolved V genes, and the rest has no known cause. The sample table contains roughly 130,000 clones; only one count was recorded for 84% of them. Clones ranked in the top ten supply about 5.5% of the sample. The specimen was PBMCs or T cells enriched from blood (not recorded which). These receptor sequences come from a man in his forties with acute COVID-19.

The rearrangement links TRBV6-2 or TRBV6-3 to TRBJ2-1; 8 nucleotides match TRBD1. The CDR3 contains 16 residues. Germline V CDR1 and CDR2: MNHEY, SVGEGT. The V segment lost 5 bases and the J segment 4 bases; nucleotides outside the gene matches: 10. This CDR3 reads CASSDPGTGVYNEQFF. CDR3 DNA: TGTGCCAGCAGTGACCCCGGGACAGGAGTTTACAATGAGCAGTTCTTC.

This chain links TRBV2 with TRBJ2-7; D may be TRBD1 (6 bases). V was pared by 7 bases and J by 2 bases, with 12 bases between. Germline V gene lookup returns CDR1 SNHLY and CDR2 FYNNEI. The CDR3 runs to 13 residues. This chain's CDR3 is CASKRDTTYEQYF. CDR3 DNA: TGTGCCAGCAAACGGGACACGACCTACGAGCAGTACTTC.

J is TRBJ2-1 and V is TRBV4-3, with 10 nucleotides matching TRBD2. This CDR3 contains 18 residues. Germline V CDR1 and CDR2: LGHNA, YSLEER. V lost 4 bases to trimming and J lost 2 bases; unmatched junction nucleotides: 11. The CDR3 loop is CASSPAWGAGGPYNEQFF. The CDR3 DNA sequence: TGCGCCAGCAGCCCCGCTTGGGGAGCGGGGGGGCCCTACAATGAGCAGTTCTTC.

The V call is TRBV28, the J call TRBJ1-2; the D is unclear. From germline, CDR1 is MDHEN and CDR2 SYDVKM. V shed 4 bases and J shed 8 bases, with 17 bases lying between them. This CDR3 spans 14 amino acids. The CDR3 region has the DNA TGTGCCAGCAGTTCCCCGGGGAGGGTGGGGGGCTACACCTTC. Translation gives CASSSPGRVGGYTF.

The chain couples TRBV4-2 to TRBJ1-4; 10 bases are a match to TRBD1. In germline, CDR1 is LGHNA, CDR2 YNFKEQ. The CDR3 length is 14 residues. With 4 bases clipped from V and 10 bases from J, the junction kept 6 bases outside the gene matches. The CDR3 DNA reads TGTGCCAGCAGCCGAGGACAGGGGGTCGGAAAACTGTTTTTT. Its translation is CASSRGQGVGKLFF.

The gene calls are TRBV5-6 and TRBJ2-2, with D uncertain. Germline V gene sequence: CDR1 SGHDT, CDR2 YYEEEE. The CDR3 spans 14 residues. The germline V and J ends were trimmed by 5 bases and 0 bases, with 8 bases remaining between them. The CDR3 here is CASREQTNTGELFF. CDR3 bases: TGTGCCAGCAGGGAACAGACGAACACCGGGGAGCTGTTTTTT.

This clone appeared a single time. The J gene is TRBJ1-2, the V gene TRBV3-1 (or the pseudogene TRBV3-2), with 12 bases fitting TRBD1. V dropped 8 bases and J dropped 7; count of bases not matched to a gene: 14. The CDR3 has 16 residues. The germline CDR1 and CDR2 sequences are LGHDT and YNNKEL (reference sequence). The CDR3 reads CASLPRRDRGPCGYTF. As DNA, the CDR3 is TGTGCCAGCTTACCTCGCAGGGACAGGGGGCCTTGTGGCTACACCTTC.

This chain joins TRBV30 and TRBJ2-1; TRBD2 is a possible D gene (6 bases). The CDR3 has 15 residues. CDR1 is GTSNPN, CDR2 SVGIG, per germline (reference sequence). V lost 5 bases and J 3 bases, leaving 17 bases between the germline ends. The CDR3 sequence: CAWRGWDGFYNEQFF. The CDR3 nucleotides are TGTGCCTGGCGGGGGTGGGACGGGTTCTACAATGAGCAGTTCTTC.

In DNA, the CDR3 is TGTGCCAGCAGCTTAGCAGGTACAGGGGGGGCCTACGAGCAGTACTTC. It is translated as CASSLAGTGGAYEQYF. The chain recombines TRBV7-2 with TRBJ2-7; D may be TRBD1 (8 bases). Per the germline V gene, CDR1 is SGHTA and CDR2 is FQGNSA. Trimming stripped 0 bases from V and 2 bases from J, with 14 bases between. The CDR3 length is 16 residues.

The chain employs TRBV30 and TRBJ2-7; the match to TRBD2 covers 10 bases. V lost 4 bases to trimming and J lost 0 bases; unmatched junction nucleotides: 0. This CDR3 has 13 amino acids. Per the germline V gene, CDR1 is GTSNPN and CDR2 is SVGIG (reference sequence). The CDR3 region has the DNA TGTGCCTGGACTAGCGGGGGCTCCTACGAGCAGTACTTC. It translates to CAWTSGGSYEQYF.

This chain links TRBV27 with TRBJ2-7; 7 bases agree with TRBD2. The CDR3 runs to 14 residues. CDR1 and CDR2 from the germline V gene are MNHEY and SMNVEV (reference sequence). Trimming at V came to 3 bases and at J to 3 bases, leaving 5 bases not matched to a gene. CDR3 protein: CASSLGRGIYEQYF. Here the CDR3 DNA reads TGTGCCAGCAGTTTGGGGCGGGGGATCTACGAGCAGTACTTC.

The chain has TRBV4-2 and TRBJ2-7; 11 bases are a match to TRBD1. This CDR3 contains 16 residues. V shed 0 bases and J 3 bases; nucleotides not matched to a gene: 4. Germline V gives CDR1 LGHNA, CDR2 YNFKEQ. CDR3 nucleotide sequence: TGTGCCAGCAGCCAAGATGGGGGGACAGGGGGCTACGAGCAGTACTTC. It codes for CASSQDGGTGGYEQYF.

V gene TRBV3-1 (or the pseudogene TRBV3-2) combines with J gene TRBJ2-2; D not resolved. This CDR3 spans 15 amino acids. The V gene lost 0 bases and the J gene lost 5 bases, with 10 bases spanning the gap. Looked up from germline, CDR1 is LGHDT and CDR2 is YNNKEL (reference sequence). CDR3 coding DNA: TGTGCCAGCAGCCAAGATAGCACCCGAACCGGGGAGCTGTTTTTT. Its protein is CASSQDSTRTGELFF.

This rearrangement joins TRBV6-5 to TRBJ1-5; 8 bases align to TRBD1. Germline-derived CDR1 and CDR2 are MNHEY and SVGAGI. Trimming at V came to 7 bases and at J to 7 bases, leaving 9 bases not matched to a gene. The CDR3 extends over 14 amino acids. Written as DNA, the CDR3 is TGTGCCAGCAAAGTCGGACAGGGCTTCCAGCCCCAGCATTTT. Translating it yields CASKVGQGFQPQHF.

The chain is built from TRBV19 and TRBJ2-2; the D gene is possibly TRBD2 (7 bases). V was cut by 6 bases and J by 7 bases, with 21 bases left in between. CDR1 and CDR2 (germline): LNHDA, SQIVND (reference sequence). CDR3 size: 16 residues. The CDR3 here is CASSPGGGAGFGELFF. In nucleotides, the CDR3 is TGTGCCAGTAGCCCCGGTGGGGGGGCAGGCTTCGGGGAGCTGTTTTTT.

The rearrangement links TRBV7-9 to TRBJ2-5; 7 bases map to TRBD1. V trimming: 5 bases; J trimming: 2 bases; junction bases outside the gene matches: 11. This CDR3 comprises 16 residues. Germline V lookup: CDR1 SEHNR, CDR2 FQNEAQ (reference sequence). The CDR3 loop is CASSLRDSPTQETQYF. Written as DNA, the CDR3 is TGTGCCAGCAGCCTACGGGACAGTCCCACTCAAGAGACCCAGTACTTC.

The genes are TRBV7-2 and TRBJ2-2, with a tentative D call TRBD2 (5 bases). Germline V gene sequence: CDR1 SGHTA, CDR2 FQGNSA. V gave up 4 bases and J gave up 3 bases, with 12 bases separating them. This CDR3 has 15 amino acids. CDR3 loop: CASSSRSGHTGELFF. The CDR3, as DNA: TGTGCCAGCAGCTCACGGAGCGGCCACACCGGGGAGCTGTTTTTT. Full variable domain (outside the CDR3, taken from reference TRBV7-2 and TRBJ2-2): GAGVSQSPSNKVTEKGKDVELRCDPISGHTALYWYRQSLGQGLEFLIYFQGNSAPDKSGLPSDRFSAERTGGSVSTLTIQRTQQEDSAVYLCASSSRSGHTGELFFGEGSRLTVL.

This chain uses TRBV28 with TRBJ2-2, with D possibly being TRBD2 (5 bases). V was cut by 4 bases and J by 3 bases, with 12 bases left in between. Germline V gene sequence: CDR1 MDHEN, CDR2 SYDVKM. CDR3 length: 15 residues. CDR3 nucleotide sequence: TGTGCCAGCAGTTACTATCCGGGGTACACCGGGGAGCTGTTTTTT. Translating it yields CASSYYPGYTGELFF.

The chain recombines TRBV18 with TRBJ2-5, with 8 bases that match TRBD2. With 5 bases clipped from V and 0 bases from J, the junction kept 8 bases outside the gene matches. The CDR3 has 16 amino acids. CDR1 and CDR2 from the germline V gene are KGHSH and LQKENI. CDR3 residues: CASSYLLAANQETQYF. The CDR3 nucleotides read TGTGCCAGCTCATATTTACTAGCGGCTAACCAAGAGACCCAGTACTTC.

The chain couples TRBV14 to TRBJ2-3, with D tentatively TRBD2 (5 bases). Germline V CDR1 and CDR2: SGHDN, FVKESK. This CDR3 comprises 16 residues. Between the trimmed V and J ends, which lost 0 bases and 0 bases, there was a span of 10 bases. The CDR3 DNA reads TGTGCCAGCAGCCAAGATCGGCCGGGGAGCACAGATACGCAGTATTTT. This codes for CASSQDRPGSTDTQYF.

V and J are TRBV14 and TRBJ2-3; the match to TRBD2 covers 11 bases. V lost 6 bases to trimming and J lost 5 bases; unmatched junction nucleotides: 7. This CDR3 is built from 15 residues. Per germline, CDR1 SGHDN and CDR2 FVKESK. The CDR3 loop is CASSYTSGSRDTQYF. CDR3 in DNA: TGTGCCAGCAGTTACACTAGCGGGAGTAGAGATACGCAGTATTTT.

The chain joins TRBV28 to TRBJ2-2; possibly TRBD2 for D (6 bases). This CDR3 comprises 16 residues. V lost 6 bases to trimming and J lost 0 bases, with 14 bases between them. The germline gives CDR1 MDHEN, CDR2 SYDVKM. CDR3 sequence (DNA): TGTGCCAGCAGGGATCTGGCGGGATCGAACACCGGGGAGCTGTTTTTT. Protein: CASRDLAGSNTGELFF.

The V call is TRBV18, the J call TRBJ2-5, with D possibly matching TRBD2 (5 bases). Germline V gene data show CDR1 as KGHSH and CDR2 as LQKENI. Trimming removed 4 bases from V and 1 base from J, with 10 bases in between. The CDR3 covers 14 residues. In DNA form, the CDR3 reads TGTGCCAGCTCACGAGGGAGTTCCCAAGAGACCCAGTACTTC. Protein: CASSRGSSQETQYF.

The V gene is TRBV6-6, the J gene TRBJ2-5, with 11 bases fitting TRBD2. The CDR3 extends over 16 amino acids. Losses at the gene ends were 5 bases for V and 7 bases for J; bases not matched to a gene: 12. CDR1 is MNHNY, CDR2 SVGAGI, per germline (reference sequence). In DNA form, the CDR3 reads TGTGCCAGCAGTCGAAGACTAGCGGGGCCCGGTGCGACCCAGTACTTC. Translating it yields CASSRRLAGPGATQYF.

V and J are TRBV9 and TRBJ2-7, with D possibly matching TRBD2 (5 bases). The CDR3 consists of 15 residues. Trimming removed 0 bases at V and 3 bases at J, with 13 bases between. Germline V gene data show CDR1 as SGDLS and CDR2 as YYNGEE. CDR3 sequence (DNA): TGTGCCAGCAGCGTAGACGTGAGGGCCAACTACGAGCAGTACTTC. This gives the protein CASSVDVRANYEQYF.

This chain uses TRBV19 with TRBJ2-2; D ambiguous. The V and J ends lost 3 bases and 4 bases respectively, with 9 bases between them. The CDR3 is made up of 14 amino acids. The V gene's germline CDR1 is LNHDA and CDR2 SQIVND (reference sequence). DNA of the CDR3: TGTGCCAGTAGTATTTACCCAGGCACCGGGGAGCTGTTTTTT. Residues: CASSIYPGTGELFF. Filled out from reference TRBV19 and TRBJ2-2, the complete variable domain reads DGGITQSPKYLFRKEGQNVTLSCEQNLNHDAMYWYRQDPGQGLRLIYYSQIVNDFQKGDIAEGYSVSREKKESFPLTVTSAQKNPTAFYLCASSIYPGTGELFFGEGSRLTVL.

The chain joins TRBV5-1 to TRBJ2-2, with D tentatively TRBD2 (6 bases). CDR1 is SGHRS, CDR2 YFSETQ, per germline. With 0 bases removed from V and 1 base from J, the gap between germline ends came to 10 bases. The CDR3 sequence is 16 residues long. The CDR3: CASSLALALNTGELFF. The CDR3 DNA reads TGCGCCAGCAGCTTGGCGCTAGCGTTGAACACCGGGGAGCTGTTTTTT.

The V call is TRBV5-5, the J call TRBJ1-5; D not resolved. The germline CDR1 and CDR2 sequences are SGHKS and YYEKEE (reference sequence). The CDR3 covers 16 residues. V gave up 1 base and J gave up 0 bases, with 11 bases separating them. DNA of the CDR3: TGTGCCAGCAGCTTGAGATTCGGTTATAGCAATCAGCCCCAGCATTTT. Translated, it gives CASSLRFGYSNQPQHF.